These T cell receptor beta chains were read from a single sample in a study of neoadjuvant anti-PD-1 for oral cavity cancer. TCRdb's copy holds only in-frame clones and misses some; the assay was immunoSEQ multiplex PCR. The table has about 15,000 clones, about 44% seen once. The source was tumor tissue, collected after nivolumab (anti-PD-1) treatment. The receptor source for this set is a person aged 40 to 85 with oral cavity squamous cell carcinoma. Both conserved end residues are trimmed from each CDR3.

J gene	V gene	CDR3 protein
TRBJ2-5	TRBV6-1	ASRWETQY
TRBJ2-2	TRBV11-2	ASSAGRTGNTGELF
TRBJ2-1	TRBV9	ASSVLTNEQF
TRBJ2-5	TRBV14	ASSHRTRVLETQY
TRBJ1-6	TRBV7-8	ASSLGGNLYNSPLH
TRBJ1-4	TRBV19	ASSLIRDRHNEKLF
TRBJ1-5	TRBV2	ASSHDNSDQPQH
TRBJ1-6	TRBV30	AWSVVGGSYNSPLH
TRBJ2-1	TRBV18	ASSPPRVNEQF
TRBJ1-1	TRBV6-5	ASRYLFRGNTEAF
TRBJ1-1	TRBV7-2	ASSLEGLGTEAF
TRBJ2-2	TRBV7-6	ASSLIGGSNTGELF
TRBJ2-3	TRBV7-2	ASSIRKGDTQY
TRBJ1-5	TRBV7-9	ASQEGNSNQPQH
TRBJ1-5	TRBV6-5	ASTARDWGNQPQH
TRBJ2-3	TRBV5-1	ASSRGERSVQY
TRBJ2-2	TRBV7-9	ASSFGRGRTGELF
TRBJ2-5	TRBV6-1	ASEGGIEAQY
TRBJ1-1	TRBV12-5	ASGISREAF
TRBJ2-3	TRBV11-2	ASSNPSSGGMTDTQY
TRBJ1-2	TRBV10-3	AITESDRNYGYT
TRBJ2-1	TRBV7-9	ASSFWGGQF
TRBJ2-7	TRBV5-4	ASSYEQGRSYEQY
TRBJ2-3	TRBV5-1	ASSLTSGGPRTDTQY
TRBJ1-2	TRBV5-1	ASSLGRANNYGYT
TRBJ1-5	TRBV6-1	ASSEILFGNQPQH
TRBJ2-1	TRBV11-2	ASRGQSNEQF
TRBJ2-2	TRBV4-1	ASSQDSRLAPGELF
TRBJ1-1	TRBV11-3	ASSQRTGRNTEAF
TRBJ2-2	TRBV9	ASSVAWGAGELF
TRBJ1-3	TRBV10-3	AISESSQGVSGNTIY
TRBJ1-2	TRBV2	ASQGIERGYT
TRBJ2-5	TRBV6-5	ASRPVGNFGETQY
TRBJ2-1	TRBV2	ASLVGLAGAEQF
TRBJ1-1	TRBV6-1	ASLPTIGNTEAF
TRBJ2-5	TRBV7-7	ASSDIRTGGETQY
TRBJ2-7	TRBV7-9	ASSFRQGAKEYEQY
TRBJ1-2	TRBV5-6	ASSLPQELYT
TRBJ1-3	TRBV5-1	ASREVQGARNTIY
TRBJ2-3	TRBV9	ASSPRGRADTQY
TRBJ1-1	TRBV6-1	ASSATGGAEAF
TRBJ1-6	TRBV19	ASTDRNNSPLH
TRBJ1-5	TRBV7-2	ASSVRVNSNQPQH
TRBJ2-5	TRBV7-2	ASSFSPTSRETQY
TRBJ1-6	TRBV12-1	ASFRDRDNSPLH
TRBJ1-5	TRBV6-5	ASSYRQGNNQPQH
TRBJ2-5	TRBV7-9	ASSFPEGPQQETQY
TRBJ1-3	TRBV7-9	ASSHVGQGAGNTIY
TRBJ2-1	TRBV27	ASSFGRVNEQF